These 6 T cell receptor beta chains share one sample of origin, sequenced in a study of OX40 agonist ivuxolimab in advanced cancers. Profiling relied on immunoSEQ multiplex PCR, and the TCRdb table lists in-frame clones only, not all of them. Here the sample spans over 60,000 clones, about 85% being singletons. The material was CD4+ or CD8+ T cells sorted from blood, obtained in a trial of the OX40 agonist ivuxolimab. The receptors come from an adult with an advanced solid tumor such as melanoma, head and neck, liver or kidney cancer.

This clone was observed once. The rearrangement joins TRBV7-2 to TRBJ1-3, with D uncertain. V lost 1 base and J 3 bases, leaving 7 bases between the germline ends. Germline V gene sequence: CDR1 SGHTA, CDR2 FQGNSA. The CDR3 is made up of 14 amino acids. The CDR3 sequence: CASSLDTGGNTIYF. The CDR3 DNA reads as TGTGCCAGCAGCTTAGACACTGGTGGAAACACCATATATTTT.

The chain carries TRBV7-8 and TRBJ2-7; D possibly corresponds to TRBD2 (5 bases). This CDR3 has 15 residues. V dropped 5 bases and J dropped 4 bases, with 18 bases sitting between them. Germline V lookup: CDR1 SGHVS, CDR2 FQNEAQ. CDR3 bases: TGTGCCAGCAGCCCTCGGAGGTTACTTTATTACGAGCAGTACTTC. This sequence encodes CASSPRRLLYYEQYF.

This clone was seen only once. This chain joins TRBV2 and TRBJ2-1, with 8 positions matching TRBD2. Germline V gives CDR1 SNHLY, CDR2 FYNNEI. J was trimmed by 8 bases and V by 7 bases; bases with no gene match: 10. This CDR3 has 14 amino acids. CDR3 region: CASKRISGVDEQFF. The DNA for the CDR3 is TGTGCCAGCAAACGGATTAGCGGGGTAGATGAGCAGTTCTTC.

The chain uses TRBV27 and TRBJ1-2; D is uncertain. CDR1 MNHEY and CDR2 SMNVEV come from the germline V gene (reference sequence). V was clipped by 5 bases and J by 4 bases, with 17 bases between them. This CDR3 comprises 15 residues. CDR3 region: CASSANGEAVYGYTF. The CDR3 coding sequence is TGTGCCAGCAGTGCGAACGGGGAGGCGGTCTATGGCTACACCTTC.

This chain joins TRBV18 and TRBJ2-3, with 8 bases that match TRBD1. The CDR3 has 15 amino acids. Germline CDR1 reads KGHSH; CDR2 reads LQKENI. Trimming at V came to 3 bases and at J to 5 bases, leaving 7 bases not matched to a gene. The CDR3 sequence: CASSPPRTGQDTQYF. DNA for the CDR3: TGTGCCAGCTCACCCCCCCGGACAGGGCAAGATACGCAGTATTTT.

The DNA for the CDR3 is TGTGCCATCAGCCGGACAGGGCCTAATGAAAAACTGTTTTTT. It translates to CAISRTGPNEKLFF. The rearrangement uses TRBV10-3 and TRBJ1-4, with 8 nucleotides matching TRBD1. CDR3 length: 14 residues. Trimming cost V 6 bases and J 3 bases; bases outside gene matches: 3. Germline V gives CDR1 ENHRY, CDR2 SYGVKD.